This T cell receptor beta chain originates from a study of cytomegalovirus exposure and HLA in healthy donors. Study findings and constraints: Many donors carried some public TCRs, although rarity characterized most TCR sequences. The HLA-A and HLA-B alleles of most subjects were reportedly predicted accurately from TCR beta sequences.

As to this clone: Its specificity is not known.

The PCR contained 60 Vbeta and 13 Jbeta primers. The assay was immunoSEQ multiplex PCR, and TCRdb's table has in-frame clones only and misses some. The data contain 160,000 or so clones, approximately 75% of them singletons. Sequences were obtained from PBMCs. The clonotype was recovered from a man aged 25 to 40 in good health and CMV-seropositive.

The CDR3 is CASSPSVRGRFGSNQPQHF. The DNA for the CDR3 is TGTGCCAGCAGCCCATCCGTGAGGGGGCGGTTTGGGAGCAATCAGCCCCAGCATTTT. The V gene is TRBV5-6, the J gene TRBJ1-5, with 7 bases fitting TRBD1. This CDR3 has 19 residues. Germline trimming cut 4 bases from V and 1 base from J; bases unmatched to any gene: 17. Germline CDR1 reads SGHDT; CDR2 reads YYEEEE.